These 12 T cell receptor beta chains were all obtained from the same sample, sequenced in a study of blood T cells in healthy people across ages. Then a second PCR, running roughly 7 to 12 cycles, was carried out with a sample-barcoded 5' primer and a J-beta primer mix. TCRdb used MiXCR to reprocess the 5' RACE reads, holding one entry per CDR3 protein. The sample carries 900,000 to 950,000 distinct CDR3 sequences, almost 30% recorded once. Separately, the same data were catalogued under a study of T cells of mothers and their children.

The specimen sequenced was blood. The receptors were gathered from a woman between 40 and 55 years old in good health.

For this clonotype: Since a much larger clone is just one base distant, this may be a read error. J is TRBJ2-5 and V is TRBV12-3 or TRBV12-4, with TRBD1 matching over 10 bases. Trimming at V came to 6 bases and at J to 5 bases, leaving 12 bases not matched to a gene. CDR3 size: 16 residues. DNA of the CDR3: TGTGCCAGCAGCCCTGTGGGACAGGGGTGGCTGGAGACCCAGTACTTC. Its translation is CASSPVGQGWLETQYF.

The chain employs TRBV6-5 and TRBJ1-2; D is perhaps TRBD1 (5 bases). The V gene's germline CDR1 is MNHEY and CDR2 SVGAGI. V was shortened by 0 bases and J by 3 bases, with 20 bases between the two germline ends. This CDR3 contains 18 residues. CDR3 region: CASSYSKWDVIPHYGYTF. CDR3 nucleotides: TGTGCCAGCAGTTACTCGAAGTGGGACGTAATTCCCCACTATGGCTACACCTTC.

The V gene is TRBV7-2, the J gene TRBJ1-6; D is uncertain. The CDR3 is 15 amino acids. Germline CDR1 SGHTA, CDR2 FQGNSA. Deletions cut 4 bases from V and 5 bases from J, with 12 bases between. The CDR3 DNA follows: TGTGCCAGCAGCTCCACAGCGCTGGATAATTCACCCCTCCACTTT. Translated: CASSSTALDNSPLHF.

The chain has TRBV5-1 and TRBJ1-4; 7 bases are a match to TRBD1. Per the germline V gene, CDR1 is SGHRS and CDR2 is YFSETQ. The J segment lost 5 bases and the V segment lost 1 base, leaving 8 bases of the junction unmatched. This CDR3 is built from 16 residues. The CDR3 loop is CASSLQPQGGNEKLFF. CDR3 nucleotide sequence: TGCGCCAGCAGCTTGCAACCGCAGGGGGGCAATGAAAAACTGTTTTTT.

The genes are TRBV28 and TRBJ1-2; 8 nucleotides match TRBD1. With 5 bases clipped from V and 2 bases from J, the junction kept 10 bases outside the gene matches. Looked up from germline, CDR1 is MDHEN and CDR2 is SYDVKM. The CDR3 has 16 amino acids. DNA of the CDR3: TGTGCCAGCAGTCAACGTGGACAGGGTCCCAACTATGGCTACACCTTC. Protein sequence: CASSQRGQGPNYGYTF.

The gene calls are TRBV12-3 or TRBV12-4 and TRBJ1-4; 7 bases are a match to TRBD1. With 5 bases clipped from V and 4 bases from J, the junction kept 7 bases outside the gene matches. This CDR3 contains 15 residues. As DNA, the CDR3 is TGTGCCAGCAGTGGGCAGGGGGGCTATAATGAAAAACTGTTTTTT. It is translated as CASSGQGGYNEKLFF.

The gene calls are TRBV27 and TRBJ2-3, with no clear D. Germline CDR1 and CDR2: MNHEY and SMNVEV (reference sequence). V lost 10 bases to trimming and J lost 3 bases, with 8 bases between them. The CDR3 runs to 11 residues. The CDR3 protein is CATAATDTQYF. CDR3 nucleotide sequence: TGTGCCACCGCGGCGACAGATACGCAGTATTTT.

V gene TRBV6-5 combines with J gene TRBJ2-5; D gene ambiguous. The closer fit of TRBJ2-7 to the DNA end suggests the J call may be wrong. The CDR3 loop spans 10 amino acids. CDR1 is MNHEY and CDR2 is SVGAGI in the germline V gene. In nucleotides, the CDR3 is TGTGCCACCGGAGTCGACGAGCAGTACTTC. Its translation is CATGVDEQYF.

Points on this clonotype: Germline and junction disagree at one end, which may indicate a read error. V usage is TRBV2 and J usage is TRBJ2-3; D may be TRBD1 (5 bases). Looked up from germline, CDR1 is SNHLY and CDR2 is FYNNEI. The CDR3 has 12 amino acids. DNA for the CDR3: TGTGCCAGCAGTCCAGTTACAGGTACGCAGTATTTT. Its protein product is CASSPVTGTQYF.

The rearrangement links TRBV7-9 to TRBJ1-4; D may be TRBD1 (6 bases). CDR3 length: 16 residues. The germline gives CDR1 SEHNR, CDR2 FQNEAQ (reference sequence). Between the trimmed V and J ends, which lost 5 bases and 6 bases, there was a span of 19 bases. CDR3 residues: CASSTVRLRGHEKLFF. CDR3 coding DNA: TGTGCCAGCAGCACAGTACGTCTCAGGGGACATGAAAAACTGTTTTTT.

The table lists this clonotype with many counts. The CDR3 sequence is CASTKPWGLGSYEQYF. The CDR3, as DNA: TGTGCCAGCACCAAACCATGGGGGCTAGGCTCCTACGAGCAGTACTTC. This chain joins TRBV28 and TRBJ2-7; D possibly corresponds to TRBD1 (6 bases). The V end was cut by 7 bases, the J end by 0 bases, with 19 bases between. The CDR3 runs 16 residues. Germline V gene lookup returns CDR1 MDHEN and CDR2 SYDVKM.

This clonotype appeared a few times. The chain combines TRBV18 with TRBJ1-4; D is uncertain. With 5 bases removed from V and 7 bases from J, the gap between germline ends came to 11 bases. This CDR3 spans 13 amino acids. Germline CDR1 and CDR2: KGHSH and LQKENI. In nucleotides, the CDR3 is TGTGCCAGCTCAAATACCAACGGTGAAAAACTGTTTTTT. Protein sequence: CASSNTNGEKLFF. The whole variable domain, filled in from reference TRBV18 and TRBJ1-4, reads NAGVMQNPRHLVRRRGQEARLRCSPMKGHSHVYWYRQLPEEGLKFMVYLQKENIIDESGMPKERFSAEFPKEGPSILRIQQVVRGDSAAYFCASSNTNGEKLFFGSGTQLSVL.